Below, 10 T cell receptor beta chains from the same sample are listed, as sequenced in a study of T cells in Graves' hyperthyroidism and ophthalmopathy. Amplified TCR beta CDR3 regions derived from RNA transcripts. The HTBI primer set served for first-round RT-PCR of the TCR CDR3. TCRdb ran MiXCR on the multiplex PCR reads and lists one entry per CDR3 protein. Altogether nearly 750,000 distinct CDR3 sequences are present, roughly 32% being singletons, with the ten largest covering about a third. Sequenced sample: blood. These receptors all stem from a woman between 40 and 50 years old with Graves' hyperthyroidism.

The chain combines TRBV10-3 with TRBJ2-6, with D uncertain. Germline V gives CDR1 ENHRY, CDR2 SYGVKD. V was pared by 8 bases and J by 5 bases, with 10 bases between. The CDR3 is 13 residues long. CDR3 region: CAILVSWANVLTF. CDR3 DNA: TGTGCCATCCTCGTCTCCTGGGCCAACGTCCTGACTTTC.

This clonotype appeared many times. The V call is TRBV12-3 or TRBV12-4, the J call TRBJ1-2; no clear D gene. Trimming stripped 6 bases from V and 5 bases from J, with 19 bases between. CDR3 size: 15 residues. In nucleotides, the CDR3 is TGTGCCAGCAGCGACGGACGCTACGTAGGGTATGGCTACACCTTC. Its translation: CASSDGRYVGYGYTF.

There are a few counts of this clonotype. The rearrangement uses TRBV6-1 and TRBJ2-7, with 11 positions matching TRBD2. Germline loops: CDR1 MNHNS, CDR2 SASEGT. V was pared by 6 bases and J by 7 bases, with 8 bases of the junction left unmatched. There are 14 residues in the CDR3. The CDR3 nucleotides read TGTGCCAGCAGGGGGACTAGCGGCGAGGGAGAGCAGTACTTC. Protein product: CASRGTSGEGEQYF.

V and J are TRBV14 and TRBJ1-2, with D unresolved. CDR1 SGHDN and CDR2 FVKESK come from the germline V gene. Trimming pared 1 base from V and 4 bases from J, leaving 13 bases between. The CDR3 consists of 15 residues. The CDR3 sequence: CASSQAGWGSYGYTF. Written as DNA, the CDR3 is TGTGCCAGCAGCCAAGCGGGATGGGGTTCCTATGGCTACACCTTC.

This clonotype turned up a few times. The chain combines TRBV7-9 with TRBJ2-7; 7 nucleotides align to TRBD1. The CDR3 is 15 residues long. Germline V gene data show CDR1 as SEHNR and CDR2 as FQNEAQ (reference sequence). V shed 8 bases, J shed 4 bases, and the junction held 14 bases outside the gene matches. The CDR3 DNA reads TGTGCCAGCTCACCGCCGGGACAGTATGGATACGAGCAGTACTTC. This translates into CASSPPGQYGYEQYF.

This clonotype was detected only once. This chain uses TRBV4-1 with TRBJ2-5; weak D call: TRBD2 (6 bases). This CDR3 is 14 amino acids long. V lost 2 bases and J lost 2, with 9 bases in between. CDR1 MGHRA and CDR2 YSYEKL come from the germline V gene. The CDR3 region is CASSQSREQETQYF. DNA of the CDR3: TGCGCCAGCAGCCAATCGCGGGAACAAGAGACCCAGTACTTC.

This chain joins TRBV7-2 and TRBJ2-5, with D possibly TRBD1 on 6 matching bases. Germline V gives CDR1 SGHTA, CDR2 FQGNSA. CDR3 size: 13 residues. The V end was cut by 7 bases, the J end by 3 bases, with 12 bases between. CDR3 loop: CASTTPGEETQYF. The CDR3 DNA reads as TGTGCCAGCACCACCCCAGGGGAAGAGACCCAGTACTTC.

To note about this clonotype: This may be a read error: a much more frequent sequence differs by one nucleotide. V and J are TRBV5-1 and TRBJ1-6; D is uncertain. Trimming removed 2 bases at V and 11 bases at J, with 11 bases between. Looked up from germline, CDR1 is SGHRS and CDR2 is YFSETQ. The CDR3 runs to 13 residues. In nucleotides, the CDR3 is TGCGCCAGCAGCTTTTCTCAAAATCCACCCCTCCACTTT. It translates to CASSFSQNPPLHF.

This clonotype was recorded at least ten times. The J gene is TRBJ1-2, the V gene TRBV2; 7 nucleotides line up with TRBD1. The V gene's germline CDR1 is SNHLY and CDR2 FYNNEI. Trimming at V came to 2 bases and at J to 7 bases, leaving 10 bases not matched to a gene. The CDR3 sequence is 15 residues long. CDR3 sequence: CASSEQGGRLVGYTF. Written as DNA, the CDR3 is TGTGCCAGCAGTGAACAGGGGGGGCGCCTAGTTGGCTACACCTTC.

This clonotype was seen repeatedly, ten times or more. This chain uses TRBV29-1 with TRBJ1-6, with 10 bases that match TRBD1. The CDR3 is 12 amino acids. Trimming cost V 4 bases and J 11 bases; bases outside gene matches: 2. Germline V gives CDR1 SQVTM, CDR2 ANQGSEA. The CDR3 sequence: CSVGDRGTPLHF. In DNA, the CDR3 is TGCAGCGTTGGGGACAGGGGAACACCCCTCCACTTT.